Detailed here is one T cell receptor (beta chain). The antigen remains unidentified. Sequencing depth was up to 500,000 reads per sample. Method: immunoSEQ multiplex PCR; TCRdb's copy keeps in-frame clones and lacks some. This table has more than 50,000 clones, 77% appearing once. This sample was included in a study of pediatric ulcerative colitis. Whole-study context: Most patients had pancolitis, and two had left-sided colitis. Overall study findings and caveats: Two rectal clonotypes were found only in ulcerative colitis patients, all of them. In rectum, acute severe colitis had expanded clones and less diversity.

The CDR3 is 12 amino acids. V dropped 0 bases and J dropped 7 bases, with 5 bases sitting between them. CDR1 is SGHDT, CDR2 YYEEEE, per germline. The chain is built from TRBV5-6 and TRBJ1-5, with unresolved D. Sample: blood. The receptor's source is a boy aged 10-17 years with moderate ulcerative colitis. For the CDR3, the DNA is TGTGCCAGCAGCTTGGGTAGGCAGCCCCAGCATTTT. It translates to CASSLGRQPQHF.